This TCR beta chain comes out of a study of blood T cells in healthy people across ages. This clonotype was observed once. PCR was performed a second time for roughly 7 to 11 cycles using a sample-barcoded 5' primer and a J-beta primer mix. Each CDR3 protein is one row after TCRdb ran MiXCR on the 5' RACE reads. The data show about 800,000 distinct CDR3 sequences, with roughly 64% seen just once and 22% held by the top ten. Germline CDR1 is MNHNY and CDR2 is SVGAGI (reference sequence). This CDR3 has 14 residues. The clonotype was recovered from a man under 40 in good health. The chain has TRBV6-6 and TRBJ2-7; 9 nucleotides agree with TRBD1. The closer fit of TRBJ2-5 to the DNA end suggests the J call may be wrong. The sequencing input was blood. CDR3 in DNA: TGTGCCAGCCGCGCGGGACAGGGCTTTAAGACCCAGTACTTC. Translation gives CASRAGQGFKTQYF.